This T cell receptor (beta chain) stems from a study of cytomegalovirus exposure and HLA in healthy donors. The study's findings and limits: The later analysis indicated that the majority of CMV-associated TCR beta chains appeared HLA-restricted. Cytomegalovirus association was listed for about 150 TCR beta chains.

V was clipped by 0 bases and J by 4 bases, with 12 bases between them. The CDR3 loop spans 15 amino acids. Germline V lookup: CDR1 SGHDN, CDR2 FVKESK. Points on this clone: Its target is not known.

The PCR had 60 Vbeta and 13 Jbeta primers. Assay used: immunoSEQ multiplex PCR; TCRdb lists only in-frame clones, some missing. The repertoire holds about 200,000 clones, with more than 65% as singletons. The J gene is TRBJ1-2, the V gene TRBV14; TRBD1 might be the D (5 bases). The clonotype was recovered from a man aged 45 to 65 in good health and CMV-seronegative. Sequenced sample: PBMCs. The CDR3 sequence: CASSQDLRVGYGYTF. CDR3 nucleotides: TGTGCCAGCAGCCAAGATCTCAGGGTCGGCTATGGCTACACCTTC.